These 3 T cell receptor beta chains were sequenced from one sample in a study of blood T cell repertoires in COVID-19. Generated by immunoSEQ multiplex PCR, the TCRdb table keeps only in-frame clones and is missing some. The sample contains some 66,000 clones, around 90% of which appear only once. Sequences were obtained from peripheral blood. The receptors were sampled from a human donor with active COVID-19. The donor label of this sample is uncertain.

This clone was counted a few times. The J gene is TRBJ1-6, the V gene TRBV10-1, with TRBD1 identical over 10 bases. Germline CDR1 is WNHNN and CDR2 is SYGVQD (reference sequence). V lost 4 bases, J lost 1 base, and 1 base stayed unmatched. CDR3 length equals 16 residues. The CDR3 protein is CASSAGQGSYNSPLHF. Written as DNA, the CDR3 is TGCGCCAGCAGTGCGGGACAGGGGTCCTATAATTCACCCCTCCACTTT.

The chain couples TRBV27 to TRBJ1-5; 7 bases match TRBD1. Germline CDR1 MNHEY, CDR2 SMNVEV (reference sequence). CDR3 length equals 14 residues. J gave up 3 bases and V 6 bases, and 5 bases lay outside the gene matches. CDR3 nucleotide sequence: TGTGCCAGCAGGGAACAGGGGTTCAATCAGCCCCAGCATTTT. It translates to CASREQGFNQPQHF.

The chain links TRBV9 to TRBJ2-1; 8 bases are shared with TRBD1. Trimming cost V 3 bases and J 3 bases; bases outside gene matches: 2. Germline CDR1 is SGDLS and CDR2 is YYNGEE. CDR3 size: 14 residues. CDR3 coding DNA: TGTGCCAGCAGCGCAGGACAGGGCTACAATGAGCAGTTCTTC. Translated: CASSAGQGYNEQFF.